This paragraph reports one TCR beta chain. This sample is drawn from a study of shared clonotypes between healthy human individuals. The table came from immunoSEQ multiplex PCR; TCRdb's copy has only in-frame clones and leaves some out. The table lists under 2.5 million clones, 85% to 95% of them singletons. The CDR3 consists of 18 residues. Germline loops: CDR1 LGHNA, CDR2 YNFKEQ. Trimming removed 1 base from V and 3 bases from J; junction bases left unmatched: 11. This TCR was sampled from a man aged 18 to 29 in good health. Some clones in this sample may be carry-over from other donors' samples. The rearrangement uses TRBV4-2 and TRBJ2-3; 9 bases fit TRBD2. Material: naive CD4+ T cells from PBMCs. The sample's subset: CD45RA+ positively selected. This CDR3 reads CASSQGTSISGRTDTQYF. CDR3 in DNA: TGTGCCAGCAGCCAAGGAACGTCGATTAGCGGGAGAACAGATACGCAGTATTTT.